This T cell receptor beta chain was obtained from a study of T cells in localized non-small cell lung cancer. TCRdb's copy holds only in-frame clones and misses some; the assay was immunoSEQ multiplex PCR. The sample consists of roughly 30,000 clones, 85% to 90% of them appearing once. CDR1 is SEHNR, CDR2 FQNEAQ, per germline (reference sequence). The CDR3 runs 12 residues. Trimming stripped 6 bases from V and 5 bases from J, with 10 bases between. The chain employs TRBV7-9 and TRBJ1-1; D may be TRBD1 (5 bases). This TCR came from a woman aged 18-49 years with stage I lung adenocarcinoma. The source was peripheral blood, collected before any cancer treatment. CDR3 in DNA: TGTGCCAGCAGGATACAGGATACTGAAGCTTTCTTT. Its protein is CASRIQDTEAFF.